The entry below describes one T cell receptor beta chain. The data derive from a study of blood T cell repertoires in COVID-19. Across the study: Both acute and convalescent COVID-19 samples were obtained from the United States, Italy and Spain. Nucleic acid was either cDNA or gDNA, and it came from T cells, B-cell-depleted T cells, or PBMCs.

The CDR3 has 17 amino acids. Trimming removed 2 bases from V and 0 bases from J, with 13 bases in between. Germline values: CDR1 MDHEN, CDR2 SYDVKM. In the source study's methods: Estimates of nucleated cell counts were drawn from the amplification of reference gene primers. Sequenced by immunoSEQ multiplex PCR; TCRdb stores in-frame clones only, minus some. The DNA was the basis for D and trimming; V, J and clone size are from that table. This table holds fewer than 110,000 clones, about nine tenths found once. Sequences were obtained from peripheral blood. The clonotype originates from a woman in her 30s with acute or convalescent COVID-19. The chain uses TRBV28 and TRBJ1-4; D gene unclear. The DNA of the CDR3 is TGTGCCAGCAGTTTAGAGCCGGGAGCCCCAACTAATGAAAAACTGTTTTTT. Its translation: CASSLEPGAPTNEKLFF.